Listed below are T cell receptor beta chains from one sample, sequenced in a study of cytomegalovirus exposure and HLA in healthy donors. The assay was immunoSEQ multiplex PCR, and TCRdb's table has in-frame clones only and misses some. The repertoire holds 95,000 to 150,000 clones, with about 88% as singletons. Source material: PBMCs. The source of these receptors is a woman under 30 in good health and CMV-seronegative. Each CDR3 is given with its conserved first and last residue. A D gene is named only where the DNA matches it firmly. Size is omitted from some rows. Given values are once, few, many or a class for expanded clones.

v_call	j_call	clone_size	d_call	cdr3_aa	cdr3_nt
TRBV30	TRBJ1-5	NA	TRBD1	CAWSSDRGNQPQHF	TGTGCCTGGAGTTCGGACAGGGGCAATCAGCCCCAGCATTTT
TRBV5-1	TRBJ2-1	NA	TRBD1	CASSAGQGVDEQFF	TGCGCCAGCAGCGCCGGACAGGGGGTGGATGAGCAGTTCTTC
TRBV18	TRBJ2-1	NA	NA	CASSPLAELNNEQFF	TGTGCCAGCTCACCATTAGCGGAACTGAACAATGAGCAGTTCTTC
TRBV5-5	TRBJ2-2	once	NA	CASSVVGELFF	TGTGCCAGCAGCGTCGTCGGGGAGCTGTTTTTT
TRBV7-2	TRBJ2-1	NA	NA	CASSEAYNEQFF	TGTGCCAGCAGCGAGGCATACAATGAGCAGTTCTTC
TRBV7-2	TRBJ2-7	NA	TRBD2	CASSPGLAGNVDEQYF	TGTGCCAGCAGCCCCGGACTAGCGGGGAATGTCGACGAGCAGTACTTC
TRBV5-8	TRBJ1-5	NA	NA	CASSLYQNRDSNQPQHF	TGTGCCAGCAGCTTGTATCAGAACAGGGATAGCAATCAGCCCCAGCATTTT
TRBV4-2	TRBJ2-7	NA	TRBD2	CASSLKQGLATTQGTYEQYF	TGTGCCAGCAGCCTTAAGCAGGGACTAGCGACAACCCAGGGGACCTACGAGCAGTACTTC
TRBV18	TRBJ2-7	many	TRBD1	CASSPTGFTYEQYF	TGTGCCAGCTCACCGACAGGGTTTACCTACGAGCAGTACTTC
TRBV2	TRBJ1-2	NA	TRBD1	CAITINQDRRNTF	TGTGCCATCACAATTAACCAGGACAGGCGAAACACCTTC
TRBV7-8	TRBJ2-7	NA	TRBD1	CASSPGTGGYEQYF	TGTGCCAGCAGCCCCGGGACAGGGGGCTACGAGCAGTACTTC
TRBV11-2	TRBJ2-5	NA	TRBD2	CASSPGRGLAGVETQYF	TGTGCCAGCAGCCCCGGTAGGGGACTAGCGGGAGTAGAGACCCAGTACTTC
TRBV4-1	TRBJ2-1	NA	NA	CASSQDGRGNNEQFF	TGCGCCAGCAGCCAAGATGGCAGGGGAAACAATGAGCAGTTCTTC
TRBV14	TRBJ1-4	few	NA	CASSQIEKLFF	TGTGCCAGCAGTCAGATTGAAAAACTGTTTTTT
TRBV4-2	TRBJ1-5	NA	TRBD1	CASFPSGQVNQPQHF	TGTGCCAGTTTTCCGTCAGGACAGGTAAATCAGCCCCAGCATTTT